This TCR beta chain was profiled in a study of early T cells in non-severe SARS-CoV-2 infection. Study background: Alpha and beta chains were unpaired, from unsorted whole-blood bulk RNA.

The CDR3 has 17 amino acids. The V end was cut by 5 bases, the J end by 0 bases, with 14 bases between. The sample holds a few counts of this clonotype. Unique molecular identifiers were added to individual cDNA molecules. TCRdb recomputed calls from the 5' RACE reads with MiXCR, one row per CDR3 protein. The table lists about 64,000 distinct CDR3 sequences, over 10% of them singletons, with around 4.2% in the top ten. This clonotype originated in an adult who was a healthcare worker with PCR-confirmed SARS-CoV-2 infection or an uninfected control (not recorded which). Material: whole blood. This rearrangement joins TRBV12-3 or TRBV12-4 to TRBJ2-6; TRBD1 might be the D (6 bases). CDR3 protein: CASSPATGNSGANVLTF. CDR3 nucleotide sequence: TGTGCCAGCAGTCCAGCTACAGGGAACTCTGGGGCCAACGTCCTGACTTTC.